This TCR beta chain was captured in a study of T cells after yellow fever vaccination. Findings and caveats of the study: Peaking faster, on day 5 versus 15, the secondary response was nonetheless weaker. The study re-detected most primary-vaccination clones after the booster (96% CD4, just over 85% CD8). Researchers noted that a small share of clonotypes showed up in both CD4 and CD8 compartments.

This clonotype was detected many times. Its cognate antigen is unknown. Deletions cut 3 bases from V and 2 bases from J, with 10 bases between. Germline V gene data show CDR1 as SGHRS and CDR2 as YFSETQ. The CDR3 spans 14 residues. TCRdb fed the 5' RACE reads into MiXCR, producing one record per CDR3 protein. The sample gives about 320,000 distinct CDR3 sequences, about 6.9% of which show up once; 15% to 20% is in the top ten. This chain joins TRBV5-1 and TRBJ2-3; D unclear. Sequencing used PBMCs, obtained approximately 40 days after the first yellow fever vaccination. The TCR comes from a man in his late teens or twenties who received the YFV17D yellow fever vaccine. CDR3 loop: CASSSQTLTDTQYF. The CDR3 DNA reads TGCGCCAGCAGCTCCCAGACCCTCACAGATACGCAGTATTTT.